Described below is a single TCR beta chain sequence and its context. Antigen unknown. The data were taken from a study of cytomegalovirus exposure and HLA in healthy donors. Overall study findings and caveats: Researchers left out some V segments, among them TRBV6-2 and TRBV6-3, as indistinguishable. Common viral pathogens seemed, in a later analysis, to connect with several of the most significant clusters.

The CDR3 consists of 17 residues. The V segment lost 4 bases and the J segment 8 bases; nucleotides outside the gene matches: 10. Germline V gives CDR1 SGHDT, CDR2 YYEEEE. This PCR relied on a set of 60 Vbeta primers and 13 Jbeta primers. Sequenced by immunoSEQ multiplex PCR; TCRdb stores in-frame clones only, minus some. Among 100,000 to 150,000 clones listed, 78% were seen once. The source is a man aged 25-45 years in good health and CMV-seropositive. This sequence joins TRBV5-6 and TRBJ2-1, with 15 bases that match TRBD2. The specimen was PBMCs. CDR3 amino acids: CASSRQRTSGRAYEQFF. As DNA, the CDR3 is TGTGCCAGCAGCCGCCAACGGACTAGCGGGAGGGCCTATGAGCAGTTCTTC.